This T cell receptor (beta chain) came from a study of T cell changes during pregnancy in multiple sclerosis. Repertoires were generated with immunoSEQ multiplex PCR, while TCRdb's copy carries only in-frame clones and drops some. Of around 77,000 clones in the sample, around 91% were seen once. Deletions cut 3 bases from V and 3 bases from J, with 11 bases between. CDR1 and CDR2 (germline): MDHEN, SYDVKM. This CDR3 is built from 14 residues. The receptor comes from a female donor in good health, enrolled as a control in a pregnancy study. Sequenced here: peripheral blood, sampled in the third trimester of pregnancy. This rearrangement joins TRBV28 to TRBJ1-1, with D perhaps TRBD1 (5 bases). The CDR3 region is CASSFATAYTEAFF. The DNA for the CDR3 is TGTGCCAGCAGTTTTGCGACAGCTTACACTGAAGCTTTCTTT. The full variable domain, its missing parts supplied by reference TRBV28 and TRBJ1-1, is DVKVTQSSRYLVKRTGEKVFLECVQDMDHENMFWYRQDPGLGLRLIYFSYDVKMKEKGDIPEGYSVSREKKERFSLILESASTNQTSMYLCASSFATAYTEAFFGQGTRLTVV.